This T cell receptor (beta chain) was captured by sequencing in a study of cytomegalovirus exposure and HLA in healthy donors (dated by TCRdb to 2016 to 2017). Some background on the complete study: According to an earlier analysis of a few hundred of the donors, about 179 million T cells yielded 117 million unique TCR beta sequences and about 280 Gb of sequence data. Class I and class II HLA loci were covered by the typing at four-digit resolution. Typing coverage differed by locus: A, B, C, DRB1 and DQB1 were typed in about 629-630 donors, DQA1 in 522, DPA1 in nearly 610, and DPB1 in approximately 450. The study aimed to test whether signatures of past pathogen exposure could be identified by cataloging public T cell receptors. In the later analysis, no new phenotypic data were used to find candidate immune exposures; instead, reliance was placed on TCR beta sequences and their occurrence across donors. An early release that covered more than 550 HLA-typed donors contained approximately 300 gigabases of sequencing data and 65 million to 100 million unique TCR sequences. Among about 370 genotyped donors of the cohort, an average of around 250,000 unique TCR beta nucleotide sequences was sequenced per donor, of which about 18% were non-productive. Among the roughly 390 genotyped donors, approximately 77% belonged to the genetic ancestry cluster associated with self-reported Caucasian donors. All discovery cohort repertoires had been generated on a single sequencing platform. A later genetic analysis took genome-wide SNP genotypes for about 55% of the roughly 700 donors and used that subset as a discovery cohort. To predict cytomegalovirus infection status, the study combined high-throughput TCR immunosequencing, statistical association of individual TCRs with disease status, and machine learning. About 5 DR-DQ haplotypes were handled as single units for association and clustering, since linkage in the cohort was strong. To decide whether each TCR beta V gene segment behaved as functional or pseudogenic, an earlier analysis of approximately 620 of the donors relied on high-throughput TCR beta sequencing. The T cell repertoires of under 700 subjects were profiled by immunosequencing and related to cytomegalovirus serostatus. In addition to the first cohort of 650 to 800 subjects, a separate validation cohort of 120 different subjects was used. Donor age, sex, ethnicity and CMV serostatus were collected together with the repertoire data. To study patterns of TCR occurrence, a later analysis re-analyzed previously published TCR beta repertoires from 666 donors and added high-resolution HLA genotyping.

From the cysteine through the phenylalanine, the CDR3 covers 14 amino acids. Only the CDR3 DNA is retained, 42 bases long and in frame from the first base. Trimming at the junction amounts to 0 bases on V and 7 bases on J, and the germline ends lie 12 bases apart. From a lookup of the germline V gene (reference sequence), CDR1 and CDR2 are MNHEY and SMNVEV. To note about this clone: The antigen it recognizes is unknown. There are no base qualities to consult, and no much larger clone falls within one base.

What the study reported, not specific to this receptor: In a later analysis, around 15,000 TCR beta sequences were associated with specific HLA alleles at a false discovery rate of 0.05. A further reported finding was that TCR beta sequences accurately predicted the HLA-A and HLA-B alleles for most subjects in the first cohort. In a later analysis, several top co-occurrence clusters were reported to appear linked to parvovirus B19, influenza, CMV and Epstein-Barr virus. When HLA alleles, especially DR and DQ, strongly co-occurred, attributing TCR associations to individual alleles was difficult. A few of the identified cytomegalovirus-associated TCR beta chains were confirmed in vitro to be specific for cytomegalovirus antigens. Across donors, most TCR sequences were observed very rarely, whereas some public TCRs were present in many individuals. In a later genetic analysis, fewer N-insertions in productive TCRs were reported among donors in an Asian-associated ancestry cluster than the roughly 700-donor mean. The 87-base-pair reads could not distinguish some IMGT-functional V segments, including TRBV6-2 and TRBV6-3, so those segments were excluded. Because HLA typing was missing for some donors at each locus, association tests included only the typed subset. The authors suggested that the approach could potentially be extended to other disease states and immunological phenotypes. The presence/absence analyses assumed that sequencing depth was roughly uniform across donors, and that assumption may not be true. The cohort was sequenced for TCR beta chains only, and without alpha or paired-chain data the features that could be detected were limited. In a later analysis, most CMV-associated TCR beta chains were found to appear HLA-restricted, with HLA associations seemingly driven largely by CMV exposure. In an earlier analysis of 587 of the donors, most TCR beta V segments appeared in productive rearrangements about 87% or about 30% of the time, broadly matching IMGT annotations. Because counts were too low, some 17 rarely observed V segments, including chromosome 9 orphons, were left out of the earlier analysis of over 550 of the donors. For the cohort, immune exposure information was limited to CMV serostatus. The study listed 170 or so TCR beta chains as associated with cytomegalovirus. Correlated functional status among segregating V segments might be attributable to linkage disequilibrium, but an unknown experimental factor could not be ruled out. According to a later analysis, TCR association rates differed among HLA loci, with DRB1 alleles showing the most associated TCRs and HLA-C alleles showing the fewest. In both the original and validation cohorts, the classifier was reported to diagnose cytomegalovirus status with high specificity and sensitivity. In a later analysis, HLA-associated TCR beta chains were found to be more clonally expanded and to have lower generation probabilities than equally common non-associated chains. A cluster of highly shared sequence variants was judged likely to be a technical artifact of the sequencing pipeline. A later genetic analysis associated a missense DCLRE1C variant with V-gene and J-gene trimming of TCR beta chains, and an independent cohort replicated the association.

In total, 500 to 700 healthy bone marrow donors made up the cohort. At the time of sampling, every cohort member was nominally healthy, though immune exposures that went unrecorded were likely present. The donor was CMV seronegative and belonged to the group of over 300 seronegative cohort members. Every donor gave a peripheral blood sample, and the peripheral blood mononuclear cells from that sample were used for TCR beta sequencing. The Qiagen DNeasy Blood Extraction Kit was used to extract genomic DNA from the blood cell samples. Library preparation was by the immunoSEQ multiplex PCR assay. The multiplex PCR relied on a mix of 60 forward primers for TCR Vbeta segments and 13 reverse primers for TCR Jbeta segments. Amplification of the CDR3 region of rearranged TCR beta genes was performed with a multiplex PCR assay on genomic DNA. The amplified TCR beta libraries were sequenced on the Illumina HiSeq System as 87-base-pair reads. The authors' analysis ran thus. Across the roughly 640 repertoires, a later analysis counted tens of millions of unique TCR beta chains, some 11 million of which were shared by at least two donors. Raw reads were error-corrected and collapsed into unique sequences by a nearest-neighbor algorithm in which closely related sequences were merged to remove PCR and sequencing errors. CDR3 sequences were aligned to IMGT reference sequences to assign V, D and J gene segments. For a sequence to be retained, a match of at least six nucleotides to both a V gene segment and a J gene segment was required. A rearrangement counted as productive if the CDR3 had no stop codons and remained in frame with V and J, and every other rearrangement counted as non-productive. Following IMGT convention, CDR3 was defined as the stretch from the second conserved V-encoded cysteine up to the conserved J-encoded phenylalanine. The earlier analysis of about 570 of the donors excluded any sequence lacking an unambiguous match to a single V gene segment. In an earlier analysis of 587 of the donors, V segments were called functional above 56.7% productive rearrangements and were called segregating when the between-donor standard deviation exceeded 5%. A statistical classification framework was developed to diagnose cytomegalovirus status using the catalog of TCR beta chain sequences. In a later analysis, V and J genes were assigned by comparing TCR nucleotide sequences against IMGT/GENE-DB human TR gene sequences. Using the TCRdist pipeline, a later analysis assigned CDR3 sequences along with most-parsimonious VDJ recombination scenarios. In a later analysis, each TCR beta chain was defined by its CDR3 amino acid sequence together with its V-gene family, and reads without a unique V-gene family were excluded. A later analysis removed 550 to 700 highly shared, low-generation-probability nucleotide sequences to deal with suspected cross-contamination and a sequencing artifact. In a later analysis, a clonal expansion index for each public chain was calculated from normalized within-repertoire ranks of inferred template counts. A later analysis computed generation probabilities with a VDJ recombination model fitted to out-of-frame rearrangements, and checked the results against IGoR. A later analysis scored TCR-TCR, TCR-HLA and TCR-CMV co-occurrence with hypergeometric tests, applying a repertoire-size bias correction to TCR pairs. A later analysis estimated false discovery rates by permuting HLA or CMV assignments 20 times. In a later analysis, co-occurring TCRs were grouped with DBSCAN, and TCRdist sequence similarity was added when clustering was performed within HLA-allele-positive subsets. For co-occurrence clustering, repertoires with fewer than 30,000 or more than 120,000 public chains were excluded, along with four to six repertoires with anomalous nucleotide sharing. This is the immuneACCESS table as TCRdb keeps it, with only in-frame sequences that have V and J called. A part of the clones is gone; compared with another copy, unresolved V genes explain less than half, and the rest is unexplained. V and J calls and clone size are as listed in that table; D and trimming were resolved from the DNA. In this sample the table shows over 55,000 clones, about four fifths of which occur a single time. The top ten constitute approximately 1.7% of the sample.

The receptor was isolated from a man between 40 and 49 years old in good health and CMV-seronegative. Material for sequencing was PBMCs. The rearranged chain carries TRBV27 and TRBJ1-1, with the D gene too uncertain to name. CDR3 region: CASSLSYVSDEAFF. The nucleotide sequence is given as TGTGCCAGCAGTTTATCGTATGTTAGTGATGAAGCTTTCTTT.